This T cell receptor (beta chain) was observed in a study of pediatric ulcerative colitis. This was a survey-level run. The table came from immunoSEQ multiplex PCR; TCRdb's copy has only in-frame clones and leaves some out. In the table there are 40,000 to 60,000 clones, more than 60% of which are singletons. Study-wide results and limits: Blood-rectal clonal overlap within each person was significantly higher in ulcerative colitis patients than controls. Substantially fewer templates came from a couple of patients' blood samples.

Rectal tissue came from one to two pinch biopsies taken at colonoscopy. On this clone: The antigen is not known.

The CDR3 runs 20 residues. V lost 4 bases to trimming and J lost 6 bases, with 30 bases between them. The sample comprised gut tissue. This rearrangement joins TRBV23-1 to TRBJ2-2; no firm D call. TRBV23-1 is given ORF status, its function remaining uncertain. This receptor was identified in a girl between 10 and 17 years old with moderate ulcerative colitis. The CDR3: CASSPSTRRNKVASAGELFF. For the CDR3, the DNA is TGCGCCAGCAGTCCTTCAACCCGAAGGAACAAGGTAGCTTCTGCCGGGGAGCTGTTTTTT.